This T cell receptor beta chain came from a study of OX40 agonist ivuxolimab in advanced cancers. Libraries were prepared by immunoSEQ multiplex PCR; TCRdb keeps only in-frame clonotypes and omits some of them. The sample includes 55,000 to 85,000 clones, roughly 85% of them seen just once. The CDR3 sequence is 15 residues long. V lost 4 bases, J lost 4 bases, and 10 bases stayed unmatched. CDR1 is SGHRS and CDR2 is YFSETQ in the germline V gene. This sequence originates from an adult with an advanced solid tumor such as melanoma, head and neck, liver or kidney cancer. This rearrangement joins TRBV5-1 to TRBJ1-2; TRBD1 aligns across 7 bases. This sample comprised CD4+ or CD8+ T cells sorted from blood, obtained in a trial of the OX40 agonist ivuxolimab. The CDR3 sequence: CASSPQGPFGYGYTF. The CDR3 DNA follows: TGCGCCAGCAGCCCACAGGGGCCTTTTGGCTATGGCTACACCTTC.